The clone carrying this T cell receptor (beta chain) was seen only a few times. The data belong to a study of T cells in localized non-small cell lung cancer. Measured with immunoSEQ multiplex PCR; TCRdb has only the in-frame clones, and not every one. The sample shows about 59,000 clones, roughly 90% of them seen only once. This sample comprised peripheral blood, obtained before any cancer treatment. The receptor comes from a woman aged 35 to 70 with stage I lung adenocarcinoma.

The CDR3 nucleotides are TGTGCCAGCAGTGTGTTCGGGGGGGGATACAATGAGCAGTTCTTC. Its protein is CASSVFGGGYNEQFF. The chain joins TRBV6-4 to TRBJ2-1; 8 bases are a match to TRBD2. Germline lookup yields CDR1 MRHNA and CDR2 SNTAGT. The CDR3 totals 15 residues. Trimming at V came to 4 bases and at J to 4 bases, leaving 6 bases not matched to a gene.